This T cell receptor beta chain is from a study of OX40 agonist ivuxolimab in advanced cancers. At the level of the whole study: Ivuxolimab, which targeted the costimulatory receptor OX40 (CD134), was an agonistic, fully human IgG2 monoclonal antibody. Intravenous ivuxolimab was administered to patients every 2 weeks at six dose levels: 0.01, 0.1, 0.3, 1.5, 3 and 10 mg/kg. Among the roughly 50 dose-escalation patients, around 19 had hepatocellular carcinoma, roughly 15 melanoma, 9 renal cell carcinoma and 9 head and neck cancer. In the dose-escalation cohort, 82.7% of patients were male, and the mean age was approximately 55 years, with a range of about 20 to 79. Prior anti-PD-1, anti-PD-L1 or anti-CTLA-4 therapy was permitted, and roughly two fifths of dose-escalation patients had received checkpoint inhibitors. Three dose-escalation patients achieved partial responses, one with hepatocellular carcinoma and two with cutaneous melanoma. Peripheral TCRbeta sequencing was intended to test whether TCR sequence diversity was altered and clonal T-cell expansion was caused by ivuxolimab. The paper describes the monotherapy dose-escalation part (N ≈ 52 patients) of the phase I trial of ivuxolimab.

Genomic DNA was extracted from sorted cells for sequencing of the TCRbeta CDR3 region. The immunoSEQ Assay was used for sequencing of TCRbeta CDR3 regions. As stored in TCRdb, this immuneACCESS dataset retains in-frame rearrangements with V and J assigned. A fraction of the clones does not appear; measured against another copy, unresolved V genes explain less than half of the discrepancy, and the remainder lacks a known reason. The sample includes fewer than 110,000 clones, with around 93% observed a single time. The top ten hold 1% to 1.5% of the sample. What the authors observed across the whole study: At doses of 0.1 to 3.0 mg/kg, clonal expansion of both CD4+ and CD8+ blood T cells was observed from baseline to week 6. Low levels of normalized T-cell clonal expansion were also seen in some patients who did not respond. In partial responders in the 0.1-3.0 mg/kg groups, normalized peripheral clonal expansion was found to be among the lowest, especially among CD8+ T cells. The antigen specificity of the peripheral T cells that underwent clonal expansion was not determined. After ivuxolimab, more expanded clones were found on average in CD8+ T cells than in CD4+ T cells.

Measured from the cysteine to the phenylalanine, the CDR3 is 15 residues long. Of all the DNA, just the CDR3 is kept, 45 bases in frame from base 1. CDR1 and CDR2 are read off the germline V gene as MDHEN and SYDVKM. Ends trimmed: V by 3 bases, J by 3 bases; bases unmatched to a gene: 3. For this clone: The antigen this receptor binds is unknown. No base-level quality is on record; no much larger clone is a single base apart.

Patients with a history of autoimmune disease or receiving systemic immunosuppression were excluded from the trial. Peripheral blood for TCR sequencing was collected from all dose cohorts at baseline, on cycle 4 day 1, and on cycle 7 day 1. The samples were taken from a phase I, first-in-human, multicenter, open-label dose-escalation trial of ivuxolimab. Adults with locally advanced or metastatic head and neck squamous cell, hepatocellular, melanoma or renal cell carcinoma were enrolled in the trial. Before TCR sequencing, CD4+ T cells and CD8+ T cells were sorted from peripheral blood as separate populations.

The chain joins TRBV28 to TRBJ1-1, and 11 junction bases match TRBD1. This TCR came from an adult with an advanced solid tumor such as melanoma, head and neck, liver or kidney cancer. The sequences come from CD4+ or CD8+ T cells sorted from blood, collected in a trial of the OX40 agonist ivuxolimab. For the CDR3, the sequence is CASSFWTGGYTEAFF. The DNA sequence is TGTGCCAGCAGTTTCTGGACAGGGGGCTACACTGAAGCTTTCTTT.